These T cell receptor beta chains were read from a single sample in a study of immune characterization of retroperitoneal liposarcoma. One entry per CDR3 protein, called by TCRdb with MiXCR from the PCR reads. The table records around 6,100 distinct CDR3 sequences, around 30% of them present only once. The sequenced sample consisted of tumor tissue. These receptors all stem from a female donor with retroperitoneal liposarcoma. Each CDR3 is given with its conserved first and last residue. Fields, in order: D gene, J gene, CDR3 length, V gene, clone size, CDR3 DNA, CDR3 protein. D genes are given only for firm matches. Where a row states a size, it is once, few, many or the class of an expanded clone; other rows omit it.

D gene: TRBD2; J gene: TRBJ2-7; CDR3 length: 15; V gene: TRBV5-1; clone size: NA; CDR3 DNA: TGCGCCAGCAGCCTCCCCGGGGGGGTCTCCTACGAGCAGTACTTC; CDR3 protein: CASSLPGGVSYEQYF
D gene: TRBD1; J gene: TRBJ2-1; CDR3 length: 15; V gene: TRBV28; clone size: medium-sized; CDR3 DNA: TGTGCCAGCAGTCCACAGGGGCCTATTTACAATGAGCAGTTCTTC; CDR3 protein: CASSPQGPIYNEQFF
D gene: NA; J gene: TRBJ2-2; CDR3 length: 11; V gene: TRBV6-1; clone size: few; CDR3 DNA: TGTGCCAGCGAAGGGACCGGGGAGCTGTTTTTT; CDR3 protein: CASEGTGELFF
D gene: TRBD1; J gene: TRBJ1-6; CDR3 length: 16; V gene: TRBV6-1; clone size: many; CDR3 DNA: TGTGCCAGCAGTCTCCGGACAGGACCTCCTCTTTCACCCCTCCACTTT; CDR3 protein: CASSLRTGPPLSPLHF
D gene: NA; J gene: TRBJ2-7; CDR3 length: 14; V gene: TRBV12-3/TRBV12-4; clone size: many; CDR3 DNA: TGTGCCAGCAGTTCCGAACAGGGTTACAACGAGCAGTACTTC; CDR3 protein: CASSSEQGYNEQYF
D gene: TRBD1; J gene: TRBJ2-7; CDR3 length: 15; V gene: TRBV11-3; clone size: medium-sized; CDR3 DNA: TGTGCCAGCAGCTTAGGATTCGGCAGGGGGCACGAGCAGTACTTC; CDR3 protein: CASSLGFGRGHEQYF
D gene: TRBD2; J gene: TRBJ2-7; CDR3 length: 16; V gene: TRBV5-4; clone size: few; CDR3 DNA: TGTGCCAGCAGCTTTGGGGTAGCGGGAAATTCCTACGAGCAGTACTTC; CDR3 protein: CASSFGVAGNSYEQYF
D gene: TRBD1; J gene: TRBJ1-5; CDR3 length: 16; V gene: TRBV7-9; clone size: many; CDR3 DNA: TGTGCCAGCAGCCTTGCAGGGACAGGGGCTAGGGAGCCCCAGCATTTT; CDR3 protein: CASSLAGTGAREPQHF
D gene: NA; J gene: TRBJ1-1; CDR3 length: 14; V gene: TRBV6-1; clone size: many; CDR3 DNA: TGTGCCAGCAGTTCACATCAGTCGAACACTGAAGCTTTCTTT; CDR3 protein: CASSSHQSNTEAFF
D gene: NA; J gene: TRBJ2-7; CDR3 length: 13; V gene: TRBV7-6; clone size: medium-sized; CDR3 DNA: TGTGCCAGCAGCTTGAGGGGACCATACGAGCAGTACTTC; CDR3 protein: CASSLRGPYEQYF
D gene: NA; J gene: TRBJ2-1; CDR3 length: 17; V gene: TRBV7-2; clone size: NA; CDR3 DNA: TGTGCCAGCAGCGTGCGAGCTGTCCGGGAGTTAGAAGAGACCCAGTTCTTC; CDR3 protein: CASSVRAVRELEETQFF
D gene: TRBD2; J gene: TRBJ2-1; CDR3 length: 16; V gene: TRBV28; clone size: many; CDR3 DNA: TGTGCCAGCAGTCCCCGGCGGGGGGGCTCCTACAATGAGCAGTTCTTC; CDR3 protein: CASSPRRGGSYNEQFF
D gene: NA; J gene: TRBJ2-1; CDR3 length: 16; V gene: TRBV5-1; clone size: NA; CDR3 DNA: TGCGCCAGCAGCTTCTTGGCGACAGCGAGCTCCTACGAGCAGTTCTTC; CDR3 protein: CASSFLATASSYEQFF
D gene: NA; J gene: TRBJ2-1; CDR3 length: 16; V gene: TRBV6-5; clone size: NA; CDR3 DNA: TGTGCCAGCAGTCCACCGGACGGAAGCTCCTACAATGAGCAGTTCTTC; CDR3 protein: CASSPPDGSSYNEQFF
D gene: TRBD2; J gene: TRBJ2-1; CDR3 length: 15; V gene: TRBV4-1; clone size: NA; CDR3 DNA: TGTGCCAGCAGCCAAGAAAGGCTAGCGGGAGATGAGCAGTTCTTC; CDR3 protein: CASSQERLAGDEQFF
D gene: TRBD2; J gene: TRBJ2-5; CDR3 length: 14; V gene: TRBV27; clone size: NA; CDR3 DNA: TGTGCCAGCAGTGGTGGGAGGGCCGACGAGACCCAGTACTTC; CDR3 protein: CASSGGRADETQYF
D gene: TRBD2; J gene: TRBJ2-2; CDR3 length: 14; V gene: TRBV6-1; clone size: NA; CDR3 DNA: TGTGCCAGCAGTACTAGCGGGAGTAACGGGGAGCTGTTTTTT; CDR3 protein: CASSTSGSNGELFF
D gene: NA; J gene: TRBJ2-3; CDR3 length: 16; V gene: TRBV5-6; clone size: many; CDR3 DNA: TGTGCCAGCAGCTCTCCCGGGGGCGGTGGCACAGATACGCAGTATTTT; CDR3 protein: CASSSPGGGGTDTQYF
D gene: TRBD2; J gene: TRBJ2-3; CDR3 length: 17; V gene: TRBV20-1; clone size: NA; CDR3 DNA: TGCAGTGCTAGAGATCGGGTGACTAGCATGAAACCAGATACGCAGTATTTT; CDR3 protein: CSARDRVTSMKPDTQYF
D gene: NA; J gene: TRBJ2-3; CDR3 length: 14; V gene: TRBV10-3; clone size: many; CDR3 DNA: TGTGCCATCAGTGAAGGTGGGACTACAGATACGCAGTATTTT; CDR3 protein: CAISEGGTTDTQYF
D gene: NA; J gene: TRBJ2-7; CDR3 length: 15; V gene: TRBV7-2; clone size: NA; CDR3 DNA: TGTGCCAGCAGCTCCGTAAGAGACCAAGGGAATGAGCAGTACTTC; CDR3 protein: CASSSVRDQGNEQYF
D gene: TRBD2; J gene: TRBJ2-1; CDR3 length: 16; V gene: TRBV18; clone size: NA; CDR3 DNA: TGTGCCAGCTCACCGTGGGCTAGCGGGAGGCTGGATGAGCAGTTCTTC; CDR3 protein: CASSPWASGRLDEQFF
D gene: TRBD2; J gene: TRBJ2-3; CDR3 length: 17; V gene: TRBV11-3; clone size: NA; CDR3 DNA: TGTGCCAGCAGCGGTAGAAAACTAGCGGGAGTCCCAGATACGCAGTATTTT; CDR3 protein: CASSGRKLAGVPDTQYF
D gene: NA; J gene: TRBJ1-2; CDR3 length: 15; V gene: TRBV12-3/TRBV12-4; clone size: NA; CDR3 DNA: TGTGCCAGCAGTCCCGCCCGAGGGAGATTTAATGGCTACACCTTC; CDR3 protein: CASSPARGRFNGYTF
D gene: NA; J gene: TRBJ2-1; CDR3 length: 13; V gene: TRBV10-1; clone size: NA; CDR3 DNA: TGCGCCAGCAGTGAGCATTCAAACAATGAGCAGTTCTTC; CDR3 protein: CASSEHSNNEQFF
D gene: TRBD2; J gene: TRBJ2-4; CDR3 length: 17; V gene: TRBV6-6; clone size: many; CDR3 DNA: TGTGCCAGCAGTGGACTAGCGGTCTCCTTAGCCAAAAACATTCAGTACTTC; CDR3 protein: CASSGLAVSLAKNIQYF
D gene: NA; J gene: TRBJ1-2; CDR3 length: 13; V gene: TRBV6-1; clone size: once; CDR3 DNA: TGTGCCAGCAGAACAGGGTATGCGGATGGCTACACCTTC; CDR3 protein: CASRTGYADGYTF
D gene: TRBD2; J gene: TRBJ2-3; CDR3 length: 18; V gene: TRBV7-8; clone size: NA; CDR3 DNA: TGTGCCAGCAGCCTGGCCCCACAATTAGCGGGAGTGGATCATACGCAGTATTTT; CDR3 protein: CASSLAPQLAGVDHTQYF
D gene: TRBD2; J gene: TRBJ2-1; CDR3 length: 13; V gene: TRBV20-1; clone size: many; CDR3 DNA: TGCAGTGCTAAAACTAGCGGATACAATGAGCAGTTCTTC; CDR3 protein: CSAKTSGYNEQFF
D gene: NA; J gene: TRBJ2-2; CDR3 length: 14; V gene: TRBV5-8; clone size: few; CDR3 DNA: TGTGCCAGCACCGGGACAACTAACACCGGGGAGCTGTTTTTT; CDR3 protein: CASTGTTNTGELFF
D gene: NA; J gene: TRBJ1-4; CDR3 length: 11; V gene: TRBV20-1; clone size: NA; CDR3 DNA: TGCAGTGTCCCCGCGCCGGAAAAACTGTTTTTT; CDR3 protein: CSVPAPEKLFF
D gene: NA; J gene: TRBJ1-3; CDR3 length: 13; V gene: TRBV6-5; clone size: NA; CDR3 DNA: TGTGCCAGCGGAGTTAGCTCTGGAAACACCATATATTTT; CDR3 protein: CASGVSSGNTIYF
D gene: NA; J gene: TRBJ2-7; CDR3 length: 15; V gene: TRBV6-1; clone size: NA; CDR3 DNA: TGTGCCATATCCCCCGGGACCGCACCAGACTACGAGCAGTACTTC; CDR3 protein: CAISPGTAPDYEQYF
D gene: NA; J gene: TRBJ2-7; CDR3 length: 13; V gene: TRBV7-2; clone size: medium-sized; CDR3 DNA: TGTGCCAGCAGCGTTGGGGTGGCCTACGAGCAGTACTTC; CDR3 protein: CASSVGVAYEQYF
D gene: NA; J gene: TRBJ1-6; CDR3 length: 14; V gene: TRBV4-2; clone size: NA; CDR3 DNA: TGTGCCAGCAGCCAAGCAGTTTATAATTCACCCCTCCACTTT; CDR3 protein: CASSQAVYNSPLHF
D gene: TRBD1; J gene: TRBJ1-1; CDR3 length: 12; V gene: TRBV20-1; clone size: NA; CDR3 DNA: TGCAGTGCTCAAACAGGGGGCACTGAAGCTTTCTTT; CDR3 protein: CSAQTGGTEAFF
D gene: NA; J gene: TRBJ1-1; CDR3 length: 16; V gene: TRBV4-3; clone size: NA; CDR3 DNA: TGCGCCAGCAGCCAAGGTAGGGGCAGGGAGGACACTGAAGCTTTCTTT; CDR3 protein: CASSQGRGREDTEAFF
D gene: NA; J gene: TRBJ2-1; CDR3 length: 12; V gene: TRBV7-4; clone size: NA; CDR3 DNA: TGTGCCAGCAGCTTAGGAGGCGACGACGAGTTCTTC; CDR3 protein: CASSLGGDDEFF
D gene: NA; J gene: TRBJ1-4; CDR3 length: 14; V gene: TRBV25-1; clone size: few; CDR3 DNA: TGTGCCAGCAGTTCGGGAGGAAGTAATGAAAAACTGTTTTTT; CDR3 protein: CASSSGGSNEKLFF
D gene: NA; J gene: TRBJ2-1; CDR3 length: 15; V gene: TRBV6-2/TRBV6-3; clone size: few; CDR3 DNA: TGTGCCAGCAGTAACTCAGGTTCTACCTACAATGAGCAGTTCTTC; CDR3 protein: CASSNSGSTYNEQFF
D gene: NA; J gene: TRBJ1-2; CDR3 length: 13; V gene: TRBV28; clone size: many; CDR3 DNA: TGTGCCACCGGGGAGCGAGCTAACTATGGCTACACCTTC; CDR3 protein: CATGERANYGYTF
D gene: NA; J gene: TRBJ2-1; CDR3 length: 14; V gene: TRBV6-1; clone size: NA; CDR3 DNA: TGTGCCAGCAGTGCCTGGGCAGGGGGGGAGACCCAGTTCTTC; CDR3 protein: CASSAWAGGETQFF
D gene: TRBD1; J gene: TRBJ2-7; CDR3 length: 15; V gene: TRBV12-3/TRBV12-4; clone size: many; CDR3 DNA: TGTGCCAGCACCCTCGCTGGGGACAGCGTCGGGGAGCAGTACTTC; CDR3 protein: CASTLAGDSVGEQYF
D gene: TRBD2; J gene: TRBJ2-7; CDR3 length: 16; V gene: TRBV27; clone size: NA; CDR3 DNA: TGTGCCAGCAGTTTAAAGTCTAGCGGGCCACACAATGAGCAGTACTTC; CDR3 protein: CASSLKSSGPHNEQYF
D gene: TRBD1; J gene: TRBJ2-5; CDR3 length: 17; V gene: TRBV5-4; clone size: medium-sized; CDR3 DNA: TGTGCCAGCAGCTTAGGGACAGGCCGGACTATCCAAGAGACCCAGTACTTC; CDR3 protein: CASSLGTGRTIQETQYF
D gene: NA; J gene: TRBJ1-1; CDR3 length: 14; V gene: TRBV30; clone size: NA; CDR3 DNA: TGTGCCTGGAGTGTACGTCGGGCAATGGCTGAAGCTTTCTTT; CDR3 protein: CAWSVRRAMAEAFF
D gene: NA; J gene: TRBJ2-7; CDR3 length: 11; V gene: TRBV7-9; clone size: NA; CDR3 DNA: TGTGCCAGCAGCCCGGGACGCGAGCAGTACTTC; CDR3 protein: CASSPGREQYF
D gene: NA; J gene: TRBJ2-1; CDR3 length: 13; V gene: TRBV12-3/TRBV12-4; clone size: medium-sized; CDR3 DNA: TGTGCCAGCAGCCTGACTAGTCACGGTGAGCAGTTCTTC; CDR3 protein: CASSLTSHGEQFF
D gene: NA; J gene: TRBJ1-2; CDR3 length: 14; V gene: TRBV7-2; clone size: NA; CDR3 DNA: TGTGCCAGCAGACTGACCGGAGCTAACTATGGCTACACCTTC; CDR3 protein: CASRLTGANYGYTF
D gene: TRBD1; J gene: TRBJ1-2; CDR3 length: 15; V gene: TRBV6-1; clone size: NA; CDR3 DNA: TGTGCCAGCAGTACGGAGTACAGGGGTGCCTATGGCTACACCTTC; CDR3 protein: CASSTEYRGAYGYTF
D gene: NA; J gene: TRBJ2-7; CDR3 length: 12; V gene: TRBV6-1; clone size: NA; CDR3 DNA: TGTGCCAGCAGCCGGGACGCCTACGAGCAGTACTTC; CDR3 protein: CASSRDAYEQYF
D gene: NA; J gene: TRBJ1-1; CDR3 length: 14; V gene: TRBV5-1; clone size: NA; CDR3 DNA: TGCGCCAGCAGCTCCCGGACGGCGAACACTGAAGCTTTCTTT; CDR3 protein: CASSSRTANTEAFF
D gene: NA; J gene: TRBJ2-5; CDR3 length: 14; V gene: TRBV7-8; clone size: few; CDR3 DNA: TGTGCCAGCGCGTTGACTAGGACCTACAATGAGCAGTACTTC; CDR3 protein: CASALTRTYNEQYF